The TCR beta chain under discussion was sequenced for a study of radiotherapy plus CTLA-4 blockade in lung cancer (dated by TCRdb to the late 2010s). Broadly, across the study: Objective responses occurred in 18% of enrolled patients, and over 30% achieved disease control. Study-wide findings and limitations: The strongest predictors of response, as reported, were early dynamic changes in blood T cell clones along with a rise in serum interferon-beta after radiation. After treatment with radiotherapy and ipilimumab, TCR clones that originated in tumors expanded in peripheral blood.

To note about this clone: The target of this receptor is not known. Nothing much larger sits one base from this clone, and base qualities are not available.

Libraries were constructed by the immunoSEQ multiplex PCR assay. TCRdb took this table from immuneACCESS and kept in-frame rearrangements with V and J called. Such tables lack part of the clones; where checked against another copy, unresolved V genes explain under half of the gap, and the rest is unexplained. The sample has about 98,000 clones on record, about 81% of them singletons. The ten largest make up about 3.5% of the sample. The germline ends are 11 bases apart after V is trimmed by 8 bases and J by 1 base. As encoded in the germline V gene, CDR1 is MDHEN while CDR2 is SYDVKM. Including the terminal cysteine and phenylalanine, the CDR3 comprises 13 residues. The read is trimmed to its CDR3 DNA, 39 bases read in frame from base 1. The study tested focal radiation therapy combined with CTLA-4 blockade (ipilimumab) in patients with chemo-refractory metastatic non-small-cell lung cancer.

The input for sequencing was peripheral blood, taken from a patient treated with radiotherapy plus ipilimumab. The rearrangement joined TRBV28 to TRBJ2-5; TRBD1 is a possible D gene, resting on 6 matching bases. The TCR was taken from a human donor with non-small cell lung cancer who had a partial response to radiotherapy plus ipilimumab. The CDR3 region reads CASYRTVQETQYF. DNA sequence: TGTGCCAGCTATCGGACAGTCCAAGAGACCCAGTACTTC.